This T cell receptor beta chain was recovered during a study of blood T cell repertoires in COVID-19. Background on the study: Sources were T cells, B-cell-depleted T cells, or PBMCs; the material itself was cDNA or gDNA.

Repertoires were generated with immunoSEQ multiplex PCR, while TCRdb's copy carries only in-frame clones and drops some. The sample has more than 200,000 clones, 70% to 90% seen once. The Seattle site enrolled patients during active infection and followed them longitudinally. CDR1 is DFQATT, CDR2 SNEGSKA, per germline (reference sequence). The CDR3 contains 11 residues. The chain carries TRBV20-1 and TRBJ2-7; TRBD2 matches at 9 bases. This TCR derives from a man aged 25-45 years with COVID-19, enrolled during active disease. What was sequenced was peripheral blood. Written as DNA, the CDR3 is TGCGGTAGCGGGAGAGAGTACGAGCAGTACTTC. This gives the protein CGSGREYEQYF.